These T cell receptor beta chains were read from a single sample in a study of CD8 T cells in Susac syndrome. One entry per CDR3 protein results from TCRdb running MiXCR on the immunoSEQ multiplex PCR reads. The top ten clones hold around 0.11% of a sample with around 170,000 distinct CDR3 sequences, 90% to 95% of them seen once. Sequenced sample: CD4+ T cells from PBMCs. These receptor sequences come from a human donor with Susac syndrome. The CDR3 runs from the conserved cysteine through the conserved F or W. The D gene is left open where the match is weak. Expanded clones get a size class; other rows say once, few or many, or leave the size out.

D gene: .
J gene: TRBJ2-7
clone size: .
V gene: TRBV19
CDR3 DNA: TGTGCCAGTAGTATAGGGCCAGGCTCCTACGAGCAGTACTTC
CDR3 protein: CASSIGPGSYEQYF

D gene: TRBD2
J gene: TRBJ2-5
clone size: .
V gene: TRBV20-1
CDR3 DNA: TGCAGTGCTAGGGTCGGGGGGACCCAAGAGACCCAGTACTTC
CDR3 protein: CSARVGGTQETQYF

D gene: TRBD2
J gene: TRBJ2-1
clone size: .
V gene: TRBV5-1
CDR3 DNA: TGCGCCAGCAGCTTGGAATCCGGGGGGGGTTTGAATGAGCAGTTCTTC
CDR3 protein: CASSLESGGGLNEQFF

D gene: .
J gene: TRBJ2-7
clone size: .
V gene: TRBV3-1
CDR3 DNA: TGTGCCAGCAGCCGATCCTGGGAGCAGTACTTC
CDR3 protein: CASSRSWEQYF

D gene: TRBD1
J gene: TRBJ1-5
clone size: .
V gene: TRBV2
CDR3 DNA: TGTGCCAGCAGTGAAGCTCTGGGACAGGGCAATCAGCCCCAGCATTTT
CDR3 protein: CASSEALGQGNQPQHF

D gene: TRBD2
J gene: TRBJ2-3
clone size: .
V gene: TRBV4-3
CDR3 DNA: TGCGCCAGCAGCCAAGATTTGCTAGCGGACGATACGCAGTATTTT
CDR3 protein: CASSQDLLADDTQYF

D gene: .
J gene: TRBJ2-5
clone size: once
V gene: TRBV27
CDR3 DNA: TGTGCCAGCAGAGGCAGGGCTGGAGAGACCCAGTACTTC
CDR3 protein: CASRGRAGETQYF

D gene: TRBD2
J gene: TRBJ2-1
clone size: .
V gene: TRBV7-8
CDR3 DNA: TGTGCCAGCAGCTTAGTTTCTAGCGGGGACGGGGGGGAGCAGTTCTTC
CDR3 protein: CASSLVSSGDGGEQFF

D gene: .
J gene: TRBJ1-5
clone size: .
V gene: TRBV6-5
CDR3 DNA: TGTGCCAGCAGTTACTCGGGGGGGGATCCGGAGAATCAGCCCCAGCATTTT
CDR3 protein: CASSYSGGDPENQPQHF

D gene: .
J gene: TRBJ1-2
clone size: .
V gene: TRBV5-1
CDR3 DNA: TGCGCCAGCAGCTTGGATGCGGGGTCGGCTGGCTACACCTTC
CDR3 protein: CASSLDAGSAGYTF

D gene: .
J gene: TRBJ2-5
clone size: few
V gene: TRBV30
CDR3 DNA: TGTGCCTGGAGTTTGAGTGAGACCCAGTACTTC
CDR3 protein: CAWSLSETQYF

D gene: TRBD1
J gene: TRBJ1-2
clone size: .
V gene: TRBV5-1
CDR3 DNA: TGCGCCAGCAGCCCTCAGGGGGGGGACAGCTATGGCTACACCTTC
CDR3 protein: CASSPQGGDSYGYTF

D gene: .
J gene: TRBJ2-7
clone size: .
V gene: TRBV12-3/TRBV12-4
CDR3 DNA: TGTGCCAGCAGCTCGGGGTGGCGAGGGGCCCCCTACGAGCAGTACTTC
CDR3 protein: CASSSGWRGAPYEQYF

D gene: TRBD2
J gene: TRBJ2-3
clone size: .
V gene: TRBV5-1
CDR3 DNA: TGCGCCAGCAGCACGGGACTAGCGGGAACAGATACGCAGTATTTT
CDR3 protein: CASSTGLAGTDTQYF

D gene: TRBD1
J gene: TRBJ2-1
clone size: .
V gene: TRBV7-2
CDR3 DNA: TGTGCCAGCAGCCGACAGGGGTCCAGGGATGAGCAGTTCTTC
CDR3 protein: CASSRQGSRDEQFF

D gene: TRBD2
J gene: TRBJ2-4
clone size: .
V gene: TRBV10-3
CDR3 DNA: TGTGCCATCAGGGAAGCGGGGGAAGAAAACATTCAGTACTTC
CDR3 protein: CAIREAGEENIQYF

D gene: .
J gene: TRBJ2-1
clone size: .
V gene: TRBV12-3/TRBV12-4
CDR3 DNA: TGTGCCAGCAGTTATCTGTGGGGAGGTGGCTCCTACAATGAGCAGTTCTTC
CDR3 protein: CASSYLWGGGSYNEQFF

D gene: .
J gene: TRBJ1-5
clone size: .
V gene: TRBV20-1
CDR3 DNA: TGCAGTGCTAGAGATTCGGGGAAAGACAGGTATAGCAATCAGCCCCAGCATTTT
CDR3 protein: CSARDSGKDRYSNQPQHF

D gene: .
J gene: TRBJ1-1
clone size: .
V gene: TRBV9
CDR3 DNA: TGTGCCAGCAGCGCGGACCAAGGACAGAACACTGAAGCTTTCTTT
CDR3 protein: CASSADQGQNTEAFF

D gene: .
J gene: TRBJ2-3
clone size: .
V gene: TRBV7-2
CDR3 DNA: TGTGCCAGCAGCCTTCCCGCGGCGGATACGCAGTATTTT
CDR3 protein: CASSLPAADTQYF

D gene: .
J gene: TRBJ2-7
clone size: once
V gene: TRBV27
CDR3 DNA: TGTGCCAGCAGTCTCGGGACGGGCTCCTACGTGGAGCAGTACTTC
CDR3 protein: CASSLGTGSYVEQYF

D gene: TRBD2
J gene: TRBJ2-7
clone size: .
V gene: TRBV5-6
CDR3 DNA: TGTGCCAGCAGCTTGGGACTAGCGGGGGGGCCGGAGCAGTACTTC
CDR3 protein: CASSLGLAGGPEQYF

D gene: .
J gene: TRBJ2-6
clone size: .
V gene: TRBV5-4
CDR3 DNA: TGTGCCAGCAGCTTGGGCGCGCTCCCGCCGGGGGCCAACGTCCTGACTTTC
CDR3 protein: CASSLGALPPGANVLTF

D gene: TRBD1
J gene: TRBJ2-3
clone size: .
V gene: TRBV24-1
CDR3 DNA: TGTGCCACCAGTCCAGGGGGCTCAGATACGCAGTATTTT
CDR3 protein: CATSPGGSDTQYF

D gene: TRBD1
J gene: TRBJ2-6
clone size: once
V gene: TRBV29-1
CDR3 DNA: TGCAGCGTCGGGACAGGGGGCGCTGGGGCCAACGTCCTGACTTTC
CDR3 protein: CSVGTGGAGANVLTF

D gene: .
J gene: TRBJ1-3
clone size: .
V gene: TRBV29-1
CDR3 DNA: TGCAGCGCCAACGGGGGAGGAAACACCATATATTTT
CDR3 protein: CSANGGGNTIYF

D gene: TRBD1
J gene: TRBJ2-7
clone size: .
V gene: TRBV6-6
CDR3 DNA: TGTGCCAGCAGTTACAGGGTGGACAGGGGAGAGCAGTACTTC
CDR3 protein: CASSYRVDRGEQYF

D gene: .
J gene: TRBJ1-2
clone size: .
V gene: TRBV12-3/TRBV12-4
CDR3 DNA: TGTGCCAGCAGCTCAGGGATTGGCTATGGCTACACCTTC
CDR3 protein: CASSSGIGYGYTF

D gene: .
J gene: TRBJ2-1
clone size: .
V gene: TRBV7-9
CDR3 DNA: TGTGCCAGCAGCTTATCTCTTCGGGGGTTCGACAATGAGCAGTTCTTC
CDR3 protein: CASSLSLRGFDNEQFF

D gene: TRBD1
J gene: TRBJ1-1
clone size: .
V gene: TRBV20-1
CDR3 DNA: TGCAGTGCCGCAAGACAGGGAGCGACTGAAGCTTTCTTT
CDR3 protein: CSAARQGATEAFF

D gene: TRBD1
J gene: TRBJ1-2
clone size: once
V gene: TRBV29-1
CDR3 DNA: TGCAGTACAGGGGTTGGCGGCTACACCTTC
CDR3 protein: CSTGVGGYTF

D gene: .
J gene: TRBJ1-6
clone size: .
V gene: TRBV7-2
CDR3 DNA: TGTGCCAGCAGCGTTGGCGGGTCACCCCTCCACTTT
CDR3 protein: CASSVGGSPLHF

D gene: .
J gene: TRBJ1-1
clone size: few
V gene: TRBV27
CDR3 DNA: TGTGCCAGTAGGAGGACGGGGAACACTGAAGCTTTCTTT
CDR3 protein: CASRRTGNTEAFF

D gene: .
J gene: TRBJ2-1
clone size: .
V gene: TRBV6-5
CDR3 DNA: TGTGCCAGCAGTTACTCGGGGGCAGGACCTAATGAGCAGTTCTTC
CDR3 protein: CASSYSGAGPNEQFF

D gene: .
J gene: TRBJ1-1
clone size: .
V gene: TRBV9
CDR3 DNA: TGTGCCAGCAGCCCTAGAACGTCACCATCGGGAGCTTTCTTT
CDR3 protein: CASSPRTSPSGAFF

D gene: TRBD1
J gene: TRBJ2-7
clone size: .
V gene: TRBV7-2
CDR3 DNA: TGTGCCAGCAGACGGGGGACAGGGGATACCGAGCAGTACTTC
CDR3 protein: CASRRGTGDTEQYF

D gene: .
J gene: TRBJ2-7
clone size: .
V gene: TRBV4-1
CDR3 DNA: TGCGCCAGCAGCCAAGATCCGACCTACAACTCCTACGAGCAGTACTTC
CDR3 protein: CASSQDPTYNSYEQYF

D gene: .
J gene: TRBJ1-6
clone size: .
V gene: TRBV3-1
CDR3 DNA: TGTGCCAGCAGCCAAGATGGGACACGGAATAATTCACCCCTCCACTTT
CDR3 protein: CASSQDGTRNNSPLHF

D gene: .
J gene: TRBJ2-7
clone size: .
V gene: TRBV20-1
CDR3 DNA: TGCAGTGCTAGAGAGGGGAGCGCGGGCTACGAGCAGTACTTC
CDR3 protein: CSAREGSAGYEQYF

D gene: .
J gene: TRBJ1-2
clone size: .
V gene: TRBV5-1
CDR3 DNA: TGCGCCAGCAGCATGGGACGACAAAACTATGGCTACACCTTC
CDR3 protein: CASSMGRQNYGYTF